These 8 T cell receptor beta chains originate from one sample sequenced in a study of T cell responses to AZD1222 COVID-19 vaccine. Measured with immunoSEQ multiplex PCR; TCRdb has only the in-frame clones, and not every one. This repertoire shows approximately 77,000 clones, around 90% found once; its top ten account for about 7.1%. The specimen comprised peripheral blood, sampled on day 0 of MenACWY control vaccination. These receptors were collected from an adult in good health.

This clone was counted once. The chain is built from TRBV29-1 and TRBJ2-3; D is undetermined. Trimming pared 5 bases from V and 1 base from J, leaving 10 bases between. The CDR3 has 13 residues. From germline, CDR1 is SQVTM and CDR2 ANQGSEA. CDR3 bases: TGCAGCGTTCTGGTGGCCGGCACAGATACGCAGTATTTT. It translates to CSVLVAGTDTQYF.

This chain links TRBV6-4 with TRBJ1-1; D unresolved. With 9 bases removed from V and 12 bases from J, the gap between germline ends came to 8 bases. Germline V gene sequence: CDR1 MRHNA, CDR2 SNTAGT. The CDR3 contains 8 residues. Here the CDR3 DNA reads TGTGCCAGGGTTCGGACTTTCTTT. Protein sequence: CARVRTFF.

This clone was recorded once. The DNA of the CDR3 is TGCGCCAGCAGCTCGATCGCGACAGGTTCTAGCACAGATACGCAGTATTTT. Its translation: CASSSIATGSSTDTQYF. The chain links TRBV5-1 to TRBJ2-3; tentatively, D is TRBD1 (6 bases). Looked up from germline, CDR1 is SGHRS and CDR2 is YFSETQ. Trimming left V 3 bases short and J 0 bases short, with 17 bases between. The CDR3 spans 17 residues.

This clone was observed once. The rearrangement joins TRBV7-9 to TRBJ1-2; weak D call: TRBD1 (6 bases). The germline CDR1 and CDR2 sequences are SEHNR and FQNEAQ (reference sequence). The CDR3 sequence is 13 residues long. Trimming removed 1 base at V and 7 bases at J, with 10 bases between. The CDR3 coding sequence is TGTGCCAGCAGCTTAGTACAGGGTGGTGGCTACACCTTC. Translation: CASSLVQGGGYTF.

The chain combines TRBV3-1 (or the pseudogene TRBV3-2) with TRBJ1-6; D remains unclear. The CDR3 contains 15 residues. Germline CDR1 is LGHDT and CDR2 is YNNKEL (reference sequence). V was trimmed by 2 bases and J by 3 bases, leaving 8 bases between them. DNA for the CDR3: TGTGCCAGCAGCCAATTTCGGGACTATAATTCACCCCTCCACTTT. Residues: CASSQFRDYNSPLHF.

To note about this clone: Other nucleotide sequences from this sample produce the same CDR3. V gene TRBV11-3 combines with J gene TRBJ1-3; TRBD1 matches 8 bases. V was clipped by 5 bases and J by 2 bases; unmatched bases: 5. CDR3 length: 15 residues. Germline values: CDR1 SGHNT, CDR2 YENEEA. Here the CDR3 reads CASSPGQGPGNTIYF. In DNA form, the CDR3 reads TGTGCCAGCAGCCCCGGACAGGGACCTGGAAACACCATATATTTT.

This clone appeared once. J is TRBJ1-5 and V is TRBV5-1, with no clear D. This CDR3 region has 15 residues. V gave up 4 bases and J gave up 6 bases, with 17 bases separating them. The germline V gene has CDR1 SGHRS and CDR2 YFSETQ. The CDR3 protein is CASSPDPGLGQPQHF. CDR3 coding DNA: TGCGCCAGCAGCCCTGACCCGGGGTTGGGTCAGCCCCAGCATTTT.

This clone has just one count. This chain joins TRBV13 and TRBJ2-7; D unresolved. V lost 5 bases, J lost 6 bases, and 14 bases lay in between. Germline lookup yields CDR1 PRHDT and CDR2 FYEKMQ (reference sequence). The CDR3 runs to 13 residues. The CDR3 bases are TGTGCCAGCAGCCCCAGGTTTGGATCCGAGCAGTACTTC. Its translation is CASSPRFGSEQYF.